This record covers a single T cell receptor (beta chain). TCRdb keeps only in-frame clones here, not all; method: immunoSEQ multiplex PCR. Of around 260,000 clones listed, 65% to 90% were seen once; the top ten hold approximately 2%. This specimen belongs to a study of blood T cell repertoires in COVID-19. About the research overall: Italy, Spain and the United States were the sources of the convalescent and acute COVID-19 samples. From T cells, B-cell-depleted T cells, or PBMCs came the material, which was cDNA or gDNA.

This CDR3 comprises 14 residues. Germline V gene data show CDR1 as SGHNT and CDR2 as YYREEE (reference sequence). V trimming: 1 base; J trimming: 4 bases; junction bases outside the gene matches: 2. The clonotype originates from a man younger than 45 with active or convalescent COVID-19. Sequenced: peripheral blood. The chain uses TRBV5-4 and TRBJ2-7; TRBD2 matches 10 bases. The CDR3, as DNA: TGTGCCAGCAGCTTGACTAGCGGGGCGTACGAGCAGTACTTC. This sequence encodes CASSLTSGAYEQYF.